This is a list of T cell receptor beta chains from one sample in a study of post-analysis software for immune sequencing data. In TCRdb, the PCR reads were re-called with MiXCR into one record per CDR3 protein. Of under 650,000 distinct CDR3 sequences in the sample, 44% are singletons; the top ten hold more than 1.5%. The material sequenced was blood. These TCRs come from a girl aged 10 to 17 with multiple sclerosis. Both conserved end residues are part of each CDR3. D genes are given only for firm matches. Clone size is shown for a subset of rows, as once, few, many or a class of expanded clone.

>-|TRBV5-1|19|-|TRBJ2-7
CASQFIFWRGELSGETQYF
-
>-|TRBV28|16|few|TRBJ2-6
CASSFRGTSGANVLTF
TGTGCCAGCAGTTTTAGAGGGACCTCTGGGGCCAACGTCCTGACTTTC
>TRBD1|TRBV20-1|12|-|TRBJ1-2
CSAMGTGGGYTF
TGCAGTGCGATGGGGACAGGGGGTGGCTACACCTTC
>-|TRBV12-3/TRBV12-4|13|few|TRBJ2-7
CASSLGFFYEQYF
TGTGCCAGCAGTTTGGGCTTCTTTTACGAGCAGTACTTC
>-|TRBV5-1|13|-|TRBJ2-1
CASSLGEFNEQFF
TGCGCCAGCAGCTTGGGGGAGTTCAATGAGCAGTTCTTC
>TRBD2|TRBV7-9|19|-|TRBJ2-1
CASSLGHLGGLAVYNEQFF
TGTGCCAGCAGCTTAGGACACCTAGGGGGACTAGCGGTTTACAATGAGCAGTTCTTC
>-|TRBV20-1|16|-|TRBJ2-4
CSARDLVGENLNIQYF
TGCAGTGCTAGAGATCTCGTGGGGGAGAATTTAAACATTCAGTACTTC
>-|TRBV11-1|13|-|TRBJ2-3
CASNPQGTDTQYF
TGTGCCAGCAACCCCCAGGGGACAGATACGCAGTATTTT
>-|TRBV12-3/TRBV12-4|14|-|TRBJ1-1
CASSLVTGGRIAFF
TGTGCCAGCAGTTTGGTGACAGGAGGTCGGATAGCTTTCTTT
>TRBD2|TRBV12-3/TRBV12-4|15|once|TRBJ2-1
CASSYPGREDNEQFF
TGTGCCAGCAGTTACCCGGGGCGGGAGGACAATGAGCAGTTCTTC
>TRBD1|TRBV9|17|-|TRBJ2-5
CASSVAMGTGEQETQYF
TGTGCCAGCAGCGTGGCGATGGGGACAGGGGAACAAGAGACCCAGTACTTC
>TRBD1|TRBV5-1|14|few|TRBJ1-6
CASSGQGGDSPLHF
TGCGCCAGCAGCGGACAGGGGGGGGATTCACCCCTCCACTTT
>-|TRBV5-1|14|-|TRBJ1-1
CTSSFELSGTEAFF
TGCACCAGCAGCTTCGAACTTTCCGGCACTGAAGCTTTCTTT